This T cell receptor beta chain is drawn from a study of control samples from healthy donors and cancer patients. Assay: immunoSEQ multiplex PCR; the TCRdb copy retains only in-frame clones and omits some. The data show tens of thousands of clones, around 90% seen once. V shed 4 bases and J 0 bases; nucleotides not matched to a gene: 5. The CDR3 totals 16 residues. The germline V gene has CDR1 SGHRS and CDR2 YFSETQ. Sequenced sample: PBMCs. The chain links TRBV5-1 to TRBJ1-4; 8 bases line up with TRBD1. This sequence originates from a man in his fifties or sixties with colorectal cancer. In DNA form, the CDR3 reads TGCGCCAGCAGCCGGCAGGGGGCCTCAACTAATGAAAAACTGTTTTTT. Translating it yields CASSRQGASTNEKLFF.